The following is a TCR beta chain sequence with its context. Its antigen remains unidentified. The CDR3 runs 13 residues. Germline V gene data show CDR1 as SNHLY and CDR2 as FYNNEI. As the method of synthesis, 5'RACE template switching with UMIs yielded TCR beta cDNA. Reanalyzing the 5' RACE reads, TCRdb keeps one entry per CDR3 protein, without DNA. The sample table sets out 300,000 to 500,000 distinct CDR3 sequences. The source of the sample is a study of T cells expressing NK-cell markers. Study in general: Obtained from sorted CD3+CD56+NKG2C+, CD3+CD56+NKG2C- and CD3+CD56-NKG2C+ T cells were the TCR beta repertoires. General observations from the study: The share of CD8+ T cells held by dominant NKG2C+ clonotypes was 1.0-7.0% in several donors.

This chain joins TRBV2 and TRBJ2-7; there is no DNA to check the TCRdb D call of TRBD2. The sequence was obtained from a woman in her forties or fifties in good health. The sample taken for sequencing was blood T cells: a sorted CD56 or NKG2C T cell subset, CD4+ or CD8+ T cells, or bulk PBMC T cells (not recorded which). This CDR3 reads CASSAREGDEQYF.